What follows are 5 T cell receptor beta chains derived from one specimen sequenced in a study of T cell responses to AZD1222 COVID-19 vaccine. Only in-frame clones appear in the TCRdb table, and some are missing; sequencing was by immunoSEQ multiplex PCR. This sample yields under 130,000 clones, of which 82% are seen a single time; 5% belongs to the top ten. Sequencing was performed on peripheral blood, taken on day 0 of AZD1222 vaccination. These receptors were collected from an adult in good health.

The gene calls are TRBV27 and TRBJ1-1; TRBD1 is a possible D gene (6 bases). The CDR3 extends over 14 amino acids. Looked up from germline, CDR1 is MNHEY and CDR2 is SMNVEV (reference sequence). Deletions cut 3 bases from V and 5 bases from J, with 13 bases between. The CDR3 nucleotides are TGTGCCAGCAGTTTTGGGGGGGCTGATACTGAAGCTTTCTTT. Amino acids: CASSFGGADTEAFF.

The chain has TRBV6-2 or TRBV6-3 and TRBJ2-3, with 8 bases lining up with TRBD1. The CDR3 is made up of 16 amino acids. V was pared by 2 bases and J by 2 bases, with 6 bases of the junction left unmatched. The germline gives CDR1 MNHEY, CDR2 SVGEGT. CDR3 in DNA: TGTGCCAGCAGTTACGGCCAGGGGGCGTTCACAGATACGCAGTATTTT. As protein: CASSYGQGAFTDTQYF.

The chain has TRBV19 and TRBJ2-7; D is unclear. CDR1 and CDR2 (germline): LNHDA, SQIVND (reference sequence). V dropped 5 bases and J dropped 9 bases, with 11 bases sitting between them. The CDR3 extends over 11 amino acids. CDR3 nucleotide sequence: TGTGCCAGTAGTCACGACGGGCGGCAGTACTTC. This sequence encodes CASSHDGRQYF.

This rearrangement joins TRBV4-1 to TRBJ1-6; the D gene is possibly TRBD1 (5 bases). Germline CDR1 and CDR2: MGHRA and YSYEKL. The CDR3 covers 14 residues. V was pared by 1 base and J by 9 bases, with 10 bases between. CDR3: CASSQGQSLSPLHF. CDR3 DNA: TGCGCCAGCAGCCAAGGACAGTCTCTTTCACCCCTCCACTTT.

This chain uses TRBV5-1 with TRBJ1-6; the D is unclear. Germline CDR1 is SGHRS and CDR2 is YFSETQ. Trimming removed 6 bases at V and 8 bases at J, with 9 bases between. This CDR3 comprises 12 residues. CDR3 loop: CASKVKDSPLHF. The DNA of the CDR3 is TGCGCCAGCAAGGTCAAGGATTCACCCCTCCACTTT.